The clone carrying this T cell receptor (beta chain) turned up a few times. What it binds is not known. This sample is drawn from a study of identical twins. Healthy Caucasian individuals made up all the donors. Study-wide results and caveats: Weaker excess twin sharing was observed in beta out-of-frame sequences. Conclusions came from cross-sectional statistical analysis, not from following the same donors.

The V and J ends lost 3 bases and 5 bases, in that order; junction bases with no gene match: 6. This CDR3 has 15 residues. From germline, CDR1 is SGHNT and CDR2 YENEEA. A universal primer site arose from template switching, and cDNA bore unique molecular identifiers. One entry per CDR3 protein, called by TCRdb with MiXCR from the 5' RACE reads. In the table there are 500,000 or so distinct CDR3 sequences, over 12% of which are singletons. These data were also reused for a study on yellow fever vaccine responses in identical twins.

The sequence was collected from a woman in her late teens or twenties in good health. Sequenced material: CD4+ T cells sorted from blood. This chain uses TRBV11-3 with TRBJ2-5, with 10 bases identical to TRBD1. The CDR3 DNA reads as TGTGCCAGCAGCTTCCGGACAGGGGGTATGGAGACCCAGTACTTC. Protein: CASSFRTGGMETQYF.